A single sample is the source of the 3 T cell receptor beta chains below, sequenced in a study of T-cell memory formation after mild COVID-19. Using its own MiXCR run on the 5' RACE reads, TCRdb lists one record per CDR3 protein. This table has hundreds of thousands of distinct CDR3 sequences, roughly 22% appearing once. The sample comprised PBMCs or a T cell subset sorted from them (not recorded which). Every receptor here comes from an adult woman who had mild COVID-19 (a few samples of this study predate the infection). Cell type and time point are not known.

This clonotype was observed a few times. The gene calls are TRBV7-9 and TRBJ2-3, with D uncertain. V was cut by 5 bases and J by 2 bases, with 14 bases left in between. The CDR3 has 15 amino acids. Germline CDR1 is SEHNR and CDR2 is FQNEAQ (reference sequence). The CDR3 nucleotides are TGTGCCAGCAGCCCCCCCCCAGGTCACACAGATACGCAGTATTTT. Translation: CASSPPPGHTDTQYF. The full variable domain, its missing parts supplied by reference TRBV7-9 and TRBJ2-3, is DTGVSQNPRHKITKRGQNVTFRCDPISEHNRLYWYRQTLGQGPEFLTYFQNEAQLEKSRLLSDRFSAERPKGSFSTLEIQRTEQGDSAMYLCASSPPPGHTDTQYFGPGTRLTVL.

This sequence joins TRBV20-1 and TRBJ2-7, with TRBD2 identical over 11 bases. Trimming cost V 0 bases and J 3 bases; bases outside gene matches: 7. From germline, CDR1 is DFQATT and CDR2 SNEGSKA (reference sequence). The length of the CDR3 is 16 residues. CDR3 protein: CSARDASGTSGYEQYF. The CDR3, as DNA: TGCAGTGCTAGAGACGCTTCCGGGACTAGCGGCTACGAGCAGTACTTC.

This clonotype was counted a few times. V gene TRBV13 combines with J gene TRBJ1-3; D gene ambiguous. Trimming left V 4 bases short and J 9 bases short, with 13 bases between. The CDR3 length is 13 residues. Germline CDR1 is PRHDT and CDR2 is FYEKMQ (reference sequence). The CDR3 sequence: CASSSYSRSTIYF. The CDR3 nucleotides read TGTGCCAGCAGCTCCTACAGCAGGAGCACCATATATTTT.